This T cell receptor beta chain stems from a study of blood T cell repertoires in COVID-19. The overall study: Sources were T cells, B-cell-depleted T cells, or PBMCs; the material itself was cDNA or gDNA.

The CDR3 is 19 residues long. The trim removed 7 bases at V and 7 bases at J, leaving 24 bases unmatched. Germline CDR1 MRHNA, CDR2 SNTAGT. As originally analysed: For nucleated cells, counts were estimated from reference gene primer amplification. Repertoires were generated with immunoSEQ multiplex PCR, while TCRdb's copy carries only in-frame clones and drops some. V and J calls and clone size come straight from that table; D and trimming were deduced from the DNA. The sample holds hundreds of thousands of clones; around 91% are singletons and the top ten take over 8%. Study members were between 18 and 89 years old and lived in 25 or so US regions.

The V and J genes are TRBV6-4 and TRBJ1-4; 7 bases agree with TRBD1. This TCR was recovered from a middle-aged woman who had recovered from COVID-19. The specimen sequenced was PBMCs or T cells enriched from blood (not recorded which). The CDR3 DNA is TGTGCCAGCATAAACGTAGAGAAGGGGGCCGGGACCTTTGGTGAAAAACTGTTTTTT. Its protein product is CASINVEKGAGTFGEKLFF.